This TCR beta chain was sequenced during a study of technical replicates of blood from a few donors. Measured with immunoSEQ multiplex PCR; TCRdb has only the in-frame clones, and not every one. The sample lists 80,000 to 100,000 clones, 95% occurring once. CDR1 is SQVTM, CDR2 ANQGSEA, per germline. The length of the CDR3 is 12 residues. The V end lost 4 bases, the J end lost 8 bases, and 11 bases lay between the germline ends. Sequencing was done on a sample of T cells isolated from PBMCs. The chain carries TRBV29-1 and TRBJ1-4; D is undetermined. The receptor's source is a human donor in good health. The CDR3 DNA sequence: TGCAGCGTTGGGGCAGGCGAGGAAAAACTGTTTTTT. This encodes CSVGAGEEKLFF.